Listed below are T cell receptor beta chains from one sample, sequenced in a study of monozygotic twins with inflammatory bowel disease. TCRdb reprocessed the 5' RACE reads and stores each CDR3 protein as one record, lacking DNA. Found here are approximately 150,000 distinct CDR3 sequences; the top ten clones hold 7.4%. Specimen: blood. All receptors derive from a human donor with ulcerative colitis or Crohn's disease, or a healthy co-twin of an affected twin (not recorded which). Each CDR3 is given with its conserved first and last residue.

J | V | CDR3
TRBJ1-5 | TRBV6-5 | CASSYSGRGDQPQHF
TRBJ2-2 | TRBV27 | CASSLIPGHNTGELFF
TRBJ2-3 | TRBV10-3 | CAISGGRDRTDTQYF
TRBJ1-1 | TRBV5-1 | CASSPRPGQGNTEAFF
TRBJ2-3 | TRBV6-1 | CASSDWRGGTDTQYF
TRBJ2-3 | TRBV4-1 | CASSQAGLVTDTQYF
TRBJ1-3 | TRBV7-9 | CGRQGDYSGNTIYF
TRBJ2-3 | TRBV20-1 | CSAVADSSGSYDTQYF
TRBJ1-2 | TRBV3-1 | CASRLQGGYGYTF
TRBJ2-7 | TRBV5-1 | CASAVGGTYEQYF
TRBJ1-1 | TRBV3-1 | CASSLSWDTDAFF
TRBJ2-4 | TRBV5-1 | CASSPSGSTAKNIQYF
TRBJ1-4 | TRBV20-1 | CSARGSGFQKLFF
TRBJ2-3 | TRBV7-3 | CASSGPGDTQYF
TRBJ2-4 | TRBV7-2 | CASSLGGGNIQYF
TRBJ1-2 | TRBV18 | CASSPGTLDYGYTF
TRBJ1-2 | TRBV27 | CASSLNRGWYGYTF
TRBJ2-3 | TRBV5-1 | CASSLRRGNTQYF
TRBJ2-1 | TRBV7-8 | CASGLALNEQFF
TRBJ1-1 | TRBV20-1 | CSAVRTVNTEAFF
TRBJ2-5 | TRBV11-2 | CASSLGAIRETQYF
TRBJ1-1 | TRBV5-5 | CASSLEAVNTEAFF
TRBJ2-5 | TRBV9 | CASSVAVVRETQYF
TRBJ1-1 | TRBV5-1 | CASSLGMQEAFF
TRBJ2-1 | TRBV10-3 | CAISGTSVDNEQFF
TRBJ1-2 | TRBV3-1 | CASSRLGTGDYGYTF
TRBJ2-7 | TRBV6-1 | CASTLSGSLNEQYF
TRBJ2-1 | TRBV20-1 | CSAKALALSSYNEQFF
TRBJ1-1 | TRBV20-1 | CSVRDSYTEAFF
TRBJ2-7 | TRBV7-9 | CASSSFGRTGTYEQYF
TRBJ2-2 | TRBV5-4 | CASSSLGGVGELFF
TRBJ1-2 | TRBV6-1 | CASSWGGENYGYTF
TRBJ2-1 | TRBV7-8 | CASSFSGSQNEQFF
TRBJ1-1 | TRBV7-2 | CASSLVLRKDTEAFF
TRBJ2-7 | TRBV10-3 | CAISGSSKSSYEQYF
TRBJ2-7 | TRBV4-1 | CASSQGLAGGYEQYF
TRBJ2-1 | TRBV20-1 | CSAQRSYNEQFF
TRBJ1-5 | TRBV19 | CASSIVRGQRIALGNQPQHF
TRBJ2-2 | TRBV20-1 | CSARNRITGELFF
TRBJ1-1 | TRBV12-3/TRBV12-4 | CASSLVRGVTEAFF
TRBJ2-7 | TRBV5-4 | CASSLVGTSGYEQYF
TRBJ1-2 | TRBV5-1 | CASSFSRYYGYTF
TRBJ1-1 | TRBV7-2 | CASSLAVGIMNTEAFF
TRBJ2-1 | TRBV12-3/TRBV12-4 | CASTADSYNEQFF
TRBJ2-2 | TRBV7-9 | CASQKGQNTGELFF
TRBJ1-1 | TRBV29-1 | CSASYNTEAFF
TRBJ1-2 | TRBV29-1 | CSAKLDRESGYTF
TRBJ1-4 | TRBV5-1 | CASSLERKTLGKLFF
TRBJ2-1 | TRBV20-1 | CSASITTGPYNEQFF
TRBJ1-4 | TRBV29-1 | CSVEPAQGATNEKLFF